These 2 T cell receptor beta chains were all obtained from the same sample, sequenced in a study of blood T cell repertoires in COVID-19. The data were produced by immunoSEQ multiplex PCR, yet TCRdb's version contains in-frame clones alone and is incomplete. The sample shows 60,000 or so clones, approximately 91% of them seen only once. The sequenced sample consisted of peripheral blood. These receptors originate from a human donor in a cohort sampled during active COVID-19.

The V gene is TRBV5-4, the J gene TRBJ2-7, with 9 positions matching TRBD2. The length of the CDR3 is 16 residues. The V segment lost 0 bases and the J segment 4 bases; nucleotides outside the gene matches: 8. Germline CDR1 and CDR2: SGHNT and YYREEE (reference sequence). The CDR3: CASSLGHSGSLYEQYF. CDR3 DNA: TGTGCCAGCAGCTTGGGCCATAGCGGGAGCTTATACGAGCAGTACTTC.

The V call is TRBV18, the J call TRBJ1-6; the match to TRBD1 covers 9 bases. Trimming took 6 bases from V and 8 from J; bases not matched to a gene: 14. CDR1 is KGHSH, CDR2 LQKENI, per germline. The CDR3 runs to 17 residues. The CDR3 here is CASSRETNRGRDSPLHF. CDR3 nucleotides: TGTGCCAGCTCTCGCGAGACCAACAGGGGGCGAGATTCACCCCTCCACTTT. Based on the CDR3 plus reference TRBV18 and TRBJ1-6, the full variable domain is NAGVMQNPRHLVRRRGQEARLRCSPMKGHSHVYWYRQLPEEGLKFMVYLQKENIIDESGMPKERFSAEFPKEGPSILRIQQVVRGDSAAYFCASSRETNRGRDSPLHFGNGTRLTVT.